Listed below are T cell receptor beta chains from one sample, sequenced in a study of cytomegalovirus exposure and HLA in healthy donors. TCRdb keeps only in-frame clones here, not all; method: immunoSEQ multiplex PCR. This sample has about 140,000 clones, with roughly 80% found just once. Source material: PBMCs. These receptor sequences come from a woman between 50 and 59 years old in good health and CMV-seropositive. CDR3s include the opening cysteine and the closing phenylalanine or tryptophan. The D gene is left open where the match is weak. The size of a clone is reported for some rows only, either as once, few or many, or as a class for expanded clones.

NA	TRBV6-1	TRBJ1-3	NA	CASSELSYSGNTIYF	TGTGCCAGCAGTGAATTAAGCTACTCTGGAAACACCATATATTTT
NA	TRBV30	TRBJ2-3	NA	CAWEGARGTDTQYF	TGTGCCTGGGAAGGAGCGCGGGGTACGGATACGCAGTATTTT
NA	TRBV6-1	TRBJ2-7	TRBD2	CASNFAGGYGYEQYF	TGTGCCAGTAATTTCGCGGGGGGTTATGGGTACGAGCAGTACTTC
NA	TRBV5-6	TRBJ1-2	NA	CASSRGAATFPYGYTF	TGTGCCAGCAGCCGTGGGGCCGCCACATTTCCTTATGGCTACACCTTC
few	TRBV5-4	TRBJ2-7	NA	CASSYRTSNPYEQYF	TGTGCCAGCAGCTATCGGACATCGAACCCCTACGAGCAGTACTTC
NA	TRBV5-4	TRBJ2-7	NA	CASSLELGAYEQYF	TGTGCCAGCAGCTTGGAGTTGGGAGCCTACGAGCAGTACTTC
NA	TRBV7-3	TRBJ2-1	TRBD1	CASSLIGVRGRFDYNEQFF	TGTGCCAGCAGCTTAATAGGGGTTAGGGGGCGCTTTGACTACAATGAGCAGTTCTTC
NA	TRBV6-5	TRBJ1-2	NA	CASSYSHTSYTF	TGTGCCAGCAGTTACTCACACACCAGCTACACCTTC
NA	TRBV4-1	TRBJ1-5	TRBD1	CASSQQGVSNQPQHF	TGCGCCAGCAGCCAACAGGGGGTAAGCAATCAGCCCCAGCATTTT
NA	TRBV6-1	TRBJ2-7	NA	CASSETEVYEQYF	TGTGCCAGCAGTGAAACCGAGGTCTACGAGCAGTACTTC
NA	TRBV6-1	TRBJ2-1	TRBD1	CASGRGQDLYNEQFF	TGTGCCAGCGGGCGGGGACAGGATTTATACAATGAGCAGTTCTTC
NA	TRBV30	TRBJ1-3	NA	CAYDNSGNTIYF	TGTGCTTACGACAACTCTGGAAACACCATATATTTT
NA	TRBV28	TRBJ1-5	TRBD1	CASSLQGAANQPQHF	TGTGCCAGCAGTTTACAGGGGGCAGCGAATCAGCCCCAGCATTTT
NA	TRBV19	TRBJ2-1	TRBD1	CASSIVGDRAYNEQFF	TGTGCCAGTAGTATAGTGGGGGACAGAGCCTACAATGAGCAGTTCTTC
few	TRBV18	TRBJ1-1	NA	CASSPQGNTEAFF	TGTGCCAGCTCACCCCAGGGAAACACTGAAGCTTTCTTT
NA	TRBV11-2	TRBJ2-7	TRBD1	CASSRQGASEQYF	TGTGCCAGCAGCCGACAGGGGGCTTCCGAGCAGTACTTC
NA	TRBV9	TRBJ1-2	NA	CASSSSRGGYTF	TGTGCCAGCAGTTCGAGCCGGGGAGGCTACACCTTC
NA	TRBV7-8	TRBJ1-2	TRBD1	CASSLEATGPYGYTF	TGTGCCAGCAGCTTAGAGGCGACAGGGCCGTATGGCTACACCTTC
NA	TRBV27	TRBJ1-2	NA	CASSFNSLYGYTF	TGTGCCAGCAGTTTCAACAGTCTCTATGGCTACACCTTC
NA	TRBV9	TRBJ1-1	NA	CASSSGGRAVRAFF	TGTGCCAGCAGCTCGGGGGGCAGGGCGGTGAGGGCTTTCTTT
NA	TRBV7-7	TRBJ2-5	TRBD2	CASSLAGGGAETQYF	TGTGCTAGCAGCTTAGCGGGGGGAGGTGCAGAGACCCAGTACTTC
NA	TRBV5-1	TRBJ2-7	NA	CASSLFLADEQYF	TGCGCCAGCAGCTTGTTTTTGGCGGACGAGCAGTACTTC
once	TRBV2	TRBJ2-5	NA	CASVGDQETQYF	TGTGCCAGCGTCGGGGACCAAGAGACCCAGTACTTC
NA	TRBV4-3	TRBJ1-2	TRBD1	CASSLTGAPSYGYTF	TGCGCCAGCAGCCTGACAGGGGCACCCAGTTATGGCTACACCTTC
NA	TRBV28	TRBJ2-2	TRBD1	CASSSPGQGPNTGELFF	TGTGCCAGCAGTTCCCCAGGACAGGGCCCGAACACCGGGGAGCTGTTTTTT
NA	TRBV4-2	TRBJ2-3	NA	CASRLALAEVDTQYF	TGTGCCAGCAGGCTGGCACTAGCCGAGGTAGATACGCAGTATTTT
few	TRBV9	TRBJ2-1	NA	CASSVWSNEQFF	TGTGCCAGCAGCGTATGGAGCAATGAGCAGTTCTTC
NA	TRBV7-9	TRBJ1-5	NA	CASSLDTGPQPQHF	TGTGCCAGCAGCTTAGATACAGGGCCCCAGCCCCAGCATTTT
NA	TRBV7-6	TRBJ2-7	TRBD1	CASSDRDRKGDEQYF	TGTGCCAGCAGCGACCGGGACAGAAAAGGCGACGAGCAGTACTTC
NA	TRBV10-3	TRBJ1-2	NA	CAISEETEGGYTF	TGTGCCATCAGTGAGGAGACGGAGGGCGGCTACACCTTC
once	TRBV27	TRBJ1-1	NA	CASSFSGNTEAFF	TGTGCCAGCAGTTTTTCCGGGAACACTGAAGCTTTCTTT
NA	TRBV30	TRBJ1-1	NA	CAWSRGSRTEAFF	TGTGCCTGGAGTAGGGGCAGTAGAACTGAAGCTTTCTTT
NA	TRBV7-9	TRBJ2-5	NA	CASSPPGEPAGETQYF	TGTGCCAGCAGCCCACCGGGAGAACCGGCCGGGGAGACCCAGTACTTC
once	TRBV4-1	TRBJ2-6	NA	CASSQVGGANVLTF	TGCGCCAGCAGCCAAGTCGGGGGGGCCAACGTCCTGACTTTC
NA	TRBV28	TRBJ1-3	TRBD1	CASTIDRGNSGNTIYF	TGTGCCAGCACTATCGACAGGGGCAACTCTGGAAACACCATATATTTT
NA	TRBV5-1	TRBJ1-1	NA	CASSLGDSRTEAFF	TGCGCCAGCAGCTTAGGGGACTCGAGGACTGAAGCTTTCTTT
NA	TRBV10-3	TRBJ2-2	NA	CTISESGAKNTGELFF	TGTACCATCAGTGAGTCGGGAGCAAAGAACACCGGGGAGCTGTTTTTT
NA	TRBV18	TRBJ1-1	NA	CASSQGSHTEAFF	TGTGCCAGCTCGCAGGGTTCTCACACTGAAGCTTTCTTT
NA	TRBV7-8	TRBJ1-4	NA	CASSFFGGREKLFF	TGTGCCAGCAGCTTTTTCGGGGGGCGGGAAAAACTGTTTTTT
NA	TRBV2	TRBJ2-7	NA	CASTPPSDIRRAYEQYF	TGTGCCAGCACCCCCCCTTCGGACATAAGAAGGGCCTACGAGCAGTACTTC
NA	TRBV6-1	TRBJ1-3	NA	CASSEMKIVSSGNTIYF	TGTGCCAGCAGTGAAATGAAGATTGTTAGCTCTGGAAACACCATATATTTT
once	TRBV9	TRBJ2-7	NA	CASSPRLGNDHEQYF	TGTGCCAGCAGCCCAAGACTAGGGAATGACCACGAGCAGTACTTC
NA	TRBV7-3	TRBJ2-3	NA	CASSLLSGAVLDF	TGTGCCAGCAGCTTACTGTCAGGGGCAGTGCTTGATTTT
many	TRBV15	TRBJ1-2	NA	CATSNDRSDGYTF	TGTGCCACCAGCAACGACAGGTCGGACGGCTACACCTTC
few	TRBV7-2	TRBJ2-1	TRBD2	CASSRGGVGNEQFF	TGTGCCAGCAGCCGGGGGGGCGTCGGAAATGAGCAGTTCTTC
NA	TRBV25-1	TRBJ2-7	NA	CASRGKGSSMYEQYF	TGTGCCAGCCGCGGGAAGGGTAGCTCTATGTACGAGCAGTACTTC
NA	TRBV18	TRBJ1-4	NA	CASSPPSDGEKLFF	TGTGCCAGCTCACCACCCAGCGACGGTGAAAAACTGTTTTTT
NA	TRBV5-1	TRBJ2-3	NA	CASSLATDTQYF	TGCGCCAGCAGCTTGGCGACAGATACGCAGTATTTT